This TCR beta chain originates from a study of blood T cell repertoires in COVID-19. Across the study: Italy, Spain and the United States were the sources of the convalescent and acute COVID-19 samples. Sources were T cells, B-cell-depleted T cells, or PBMCs; the material itself was cDNA or gDNA.

Methods used by the authors: Reference gene primer amplification gave estimated nucleated cell counts. The data were produced by immunoSEQ multiplex PCR, yet TCRdb's version contains in-frame clones alone and is incomplete. V and J calls and clone size come straight from that table; D and trimming were deduced from the DNA. The table has approximately 270,000 clones, more than 85% seen once. Germline V gene lookup returns CDR1 SGHNT and CDR2 YYREEE (reference sequence). The CDR3 is made up of 15 amino acids. Trimming at V came to 4 bases and at J to 7 bases, leaving 13 bases not matched to a gene. This sequence originates from a man aged 25-45 years with acute or convalescent COVID-19. Sequencing input: peripheral blood. The rearrangement joins TRBV5-4 to TRBJ1-1; TRBD1 aligns across 7 bases. The CDR3 bases are TGTGCCAGCAGCCCGCACACGCCGGGACAGAATGAAGCTTTCTTT. Protein: CASSPHTPGQNEAFF.